The clone carrying this T cell receptor (beta chain) was seen only a few times. Its specificity is unknown. This CDR3 region has 10 residues. V was trimmed by 7 bases and J by 5 bases, leaving 5 bases between them. Germline loops: CDR1 MGHDK, CDR2 SYGVNS. Construction of the TCR beta libraries employed iRepertoire HTBI primers in conjunction with Arm-PCR of CDR3 regions. TCRdb passed the multiplex PCR reads through MiXCR, listing each CDR3 protein once. Of 680,000 or so distinct CDR3 sequences in the sample, less than 20% are singletons; the top ten hold around 19%. The data belong to a study of regulatory T cells in long-lasting Graves disease. Study context: The antithyroid drugs taken by newly diagnosed Graves' patients had been used for under 3 months.

Study-wide results and caveats: Persistent disease favored TRBV28, TRBJ1-2 and TRBJ2-5.

This sample's time point: newly diagnosed GD, antithyroid drugs for less than 3 months. PBMC-extracted RNA yielded the TCR library. Peripheral blood, around 9.9 milliliters per patient, was collected in EDTA tubes. This same sample was also part of a study on T cells in Graves' hyperthyroidism and ophthalmopathy.

The sequence derives from a woman in her 30s with Graves disease. The specimen comprised peripheral blood mononuclear cells (PBMCs), sampled at new diagnosis, from a patient treated with antithyroid drugs. This chain connects TRBV25-1 to TRBJ2-5; D call uncertain. The CDR3, as DNA: TGTGCCAGCATTGGGGAGACCCAGTACTTC. Translated, it gives CASIGETQYF.